This TCR beta chain was profiled in a study of radiation and T cells in renal cell carcinoma. The wider study: Nephrectomy followed 15 Gy stereotactic body radiation by 4 weeks. Findings and limits, study-wide: No pretreatment tumor biopsies were available for baseline clonotypes. Top tumor clonotypes rose in blood 2 weeks post-radiation, then contracted.

This clone was detected only a few times. Its matching antigen is unknown. TCRdb keeps only in-frame clones here, not all; method: immunoSEQ multiplex PCR. Among 150,000 to 180,000 clones listed, 80% to 90% were seen once. The time point denotes: blood 2 weeks post-SBRT. The treatment here: 15 Gy SBRT to primary tumor, nephrectomy 4 weeks later. The CDR3 contains 15 residues. CDR1 SGHTA and CDR2 FQGNSA come from the germline V gene. Trimming took 5 bases from V and 0 from J, leaving 13 bases between them. The sequencing here drew on blood, taken from a patient whose treatment included radiotherapy and nephrectomy. The J gene is TRBJ1-1, the V gene TRBV7-2, with D possibly TRBD1 on 6 matching bases. This TCR derives from a woman aged 45-59 years with renal cell carcinoma. The CDR3: CASSRGGTMNTEAFF. In DNA form, the CDR3 reads TGTGCCAGCAGCCGGGGGGGCACCATGAACACTGAAGCTTTCTTT.